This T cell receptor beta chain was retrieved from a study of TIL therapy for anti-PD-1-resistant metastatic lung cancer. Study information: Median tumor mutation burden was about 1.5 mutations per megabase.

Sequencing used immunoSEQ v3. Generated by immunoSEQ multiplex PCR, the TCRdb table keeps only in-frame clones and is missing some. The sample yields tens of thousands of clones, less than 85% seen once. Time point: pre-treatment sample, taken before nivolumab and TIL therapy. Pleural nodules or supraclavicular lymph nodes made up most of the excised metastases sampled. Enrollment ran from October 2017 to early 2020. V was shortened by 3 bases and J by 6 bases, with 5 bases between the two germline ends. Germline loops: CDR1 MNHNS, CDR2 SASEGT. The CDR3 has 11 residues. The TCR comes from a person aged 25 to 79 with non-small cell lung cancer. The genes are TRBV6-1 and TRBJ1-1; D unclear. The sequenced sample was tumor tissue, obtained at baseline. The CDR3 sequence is CASSEAAEAFF. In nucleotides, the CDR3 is TGTGCCAGCAGTGAGGCGGCTGAAGCTTTCTTT.